The 22 T cell receptor beta chains listed next were all sequenced from one sample in a study of OX40 agonist ivuxolimab in advanced cancers. Clones were sequenced by immunoSEQ multiplex PCR, and TCRdb holds only the in-frame ones, with some missing. Of 65,000 to 85,000 clones listed, more than 70% are singletons. The source material was CD4+ or CD8+ T cells sorted from blood, sampled in a trial of the OX40 agonist ivuxolimab. The receptors shown here come from an adult with an advanced solid tumor such as melanoma, head and neck, liver or kidney cancer.

This chain uses TRBV6-5 with TRBJ2-7; a possible D gene is TRBD1 (5 bases). Germline V gives CDR1 MNHEY, CDR2 SVGAGI. Trimming cost V 5 bases and J 4 bases, with 9 bases left between them. There are 12 residues in the CDR3. CDR3 amino acids: CASSQQGYEQYF. The DNA of the CDR3 is TGTGCCAGCAGTCAGCAGGGATACGAGCAGTACTTC.

The chain employs TRBV9 and TRBJ2-1; D call uncertain. Looked up from germline, CDR1 is SGDLS and CDR2 is YYNGEE. The length of the CDR3 is 15 residues. Trimming left V 4 bases short and J 1 base short, with 12 bases between. This chain's CDR3 is CASSFNTDSYNEQFF. CDR3 nucleotides: TGTGCCAGCAGCTTCAACACCGATTCCTACAATGAGCAGTTCTTC.

V usage is TRBV7-2 and J usage is TRBJ1-2, with D unclear. V lost 1 base and J 1 base, leaving 13 bases between the germline ends. CDR1 and CDR2 (germline): SGHTA, FQGNSA. This CDR3 has 16 amino acids. The DNA of the CDR3 is TGTGCCAGCAGCTTAGACCCCTACACTTTTAACTATGGCTACACCTTC. Translated, it gives CASSLDPYTFNYGYTF. Supplemented by reference TRBV7-2 and TRBJ1-2, the full variable domain reads GAGVSQSPSNKVTEKGKDVELRCDPISGHTALYWYRQSLGQGLEFLIYFQGNSAPDKSGLPSDRFSAERTGGSVSTLTIQRTQQEDSAVYLCASSLDPYTFNYGYTFGSGTRLTVV.

The V and J genes are TRBV19 and TRBJ1-2; 8 bases line up with TRBD1. The junction had 10 bases not matched to a gene; V was cut back by 6 bases and J by 4 bases. CDR1 LNHDA and CDR2 SQIVND come from the germline V gene (reference sequence). The CDR3 totals 15 residues. DNA for the CDR3: TGTGCCAGTAGAGAAACGACAGGGGCGGGCTATGGCTACACCTTC. Translating gives CASRETTGAGYGYTF.

This clone showed up just once. V usage is TRBV5-1 and J usage is TRBJ2-3; D might be TRBD2 (5 bases). Trimming removed 4 bases from V and 1 base from J, with 13 bases in between. The germline CDR1 and CDR2 sequences are SGHRS and YFSETQ. The CDR3 covers 15 residues. In DNA, the CDR3 is TGCGCCAGCAGCCGCGGGCTCTCTGGCACAGATACGCAGTATTTT. Translation gives CASSRGLSGTDTQYF.

The chain combines TRBV2 with TRBJ2-5; TRBD1 aligns across 10 bases. After removal of 6 bases from V and 3 bases from J, the junction contained 13 bases not matched to a gene. The CDR3 spans 17 residues. Germline V gene sequence: CDR1 SNHLY, CDR2 FYNNEI. The CDR3 loop is CASREILYGTGEETQYF. CDR3 bases: TGTGCCAGCAGGGAAATTTTATATGGGACAGGGGAAGAGACCCAGTACTTC.

The chain uses TRBV7-3 and TRBJ2-3; maybe TRBD1 (6 bases). The CDR3 spans 15 residues. Deletions cut 5 bases from V and 5 bases from J, with 17 bases between. Germline CDR1 and CDR2: SGHTA and FQGTGA. The CDR3 spells CASSTQGGYKDTQYF. The CDR3 DNA sequence: TGTGCCAGCAGCACACAGGGCGGGTATAAAGATACGCAGTATTTT.

This chain connects TRBV5-1 to TRBJ1-2; D perhaps matches TRBD1 (5 bases). In germline, CDR1 is SGHRS, CDR2 YFSETQ. The CDR3 is 15 residues long. Between the trimmed V and J ends, which lost 1 base and 2 bases, there was a span of 12 bases. As DNA, the CDR3 is TGCGCCAGCAGCTTGAACCCCGCAGGGAACTATGGCTACACCTTC. Translating it yields CASSLNPAGNYGYTF.

V is TRBV6-6 and J is TRBJ2-7; weak D call: TRBD2 (5 bases). Trimming shortened V by 4 bases and J by 6 bases, and 13 bases separated the two germline ends. CDR1 is MNHNY, CDR2 SVGAGI, per germline (reference sequence). There are 13 residues in the CDR3. CDR3 sequence (DNA): TGTGCCAGCAGTTCTAGCCCTCGACGCGAGCAGTACTTC. Amino acid sequence: CASSSSPRREQYF.

The rearrangement links TRBV12-5 to TRBJ2-1; D may be TRBD1 (6 bases). V lost 4 bases and J 6 bases, leaving 13 bases between the germline ends. CDR1 and CDR2 from the germline V gene are LGHNT and FRNRAP. The CDR3 consists of 14 residues. CDR3 DNA: TGTGCTAGTGGTTACTCACAGGGTCGCAATGAGCAGTTCTTC. It encodes CASGYSQGRNEQFF.

This clone was observed a few times. This chain joins TRBV5-1 and TRBJ1-3; tentative D call: TRBD1 (5 bases). Germline V gene sequence: CDR1 SGHRS, CDR2 YFSETQ. The CDR3 is 16 residues long. V was trimmed by 2 bases and J by 4 bases, leaving 16 bases between them. The CDR3 DNA follows: TGCGCCAGCAGCTTTCAATTTGGGGACCCGGGAAACACCATATATTTT. It specifies CASSFQFGDPGNTIYF.

The chain links TRBV5-3 to TRBJ2-1; tentatively, D is TRBD1 (6 bases). TRBV5-3 is sorted into the ORF group, with uncertain function. V was trimmed by 3 bases and J by 8 bases, leaving 15 bases between them. The CDR3 loop spans 14 amino acids. CDR3 sequence (DNA): TGTGCCAGAAGCTCTGTACAGGGAAAGGATGAGCAGTTCTTC. Translating gives CARSSVQGKDEQFF.

The rearrangement joins TRBV28 to TRBJ1-4; D may be TRBD1 (5 bases). V was cut by 7 bases and J by 8 bases, with 17 bases left in between. The CDR3 is 14 amino acids. Looked up from germline, CDR1 is MDHEN and CDR2 is SYDVKM. Written as DNA, the CDR3 is TGTGCCAGCACCCATACCGGGGCCGCGGAAAAACTGTTTTTT. Encoded protein: CASTHTGAAEKLFF. The variable domain in full, completed from reference TRBV28 and TRBJ1-4, reads DVKVTQSSRYLVKRTGEKVFLECVQDMDHENMFWYRQDPGLGLRLIYFSYDVKMKEKGDIPEGYSVSREKKERFSLILESASTNQTSMYLCASTHTGAAEKLFFGSGTQLSVL.

V is TRBV2 and J is TRBJ1-3; TRBD1 is a possible D gene (5 bases). Per germline, CDR1 SNHLY and CDR2 FYNNEI. Trimming left V 4 bases short and J 0 bases short, with 7 bases between. CDR3 length: 14 residues. DNA for the CDR3: TGTGCCAGCAGTGGGACATTCTCTGGAAACACCATATATTTT. Amino acids: CASSGTFSGNTIYF.

V and J are TRBV18 and TRBJ1-4; 8 bases match TRBD1. The CDR3 is 14 residues long. V was pared by 3 bases and J by 9 bases, with 6 bases of the junction left unmatched. CDR1 is KGHSH and CDR2 is LQKENI in the germline V gene. CDR3 loop: CASSPDTGGKKLFF. The CDR3 DNA is TGTGCCAGCTCACCCGATACAGGGGGAAAAAAACTGTTTTTT.

The chain links TRBV18 to TRBJ1-5, with D possibly matching TRBD1 (6 bases). Trimming cost V 6 bases and J 0 bases, with 12 bases left between them. The length of the CDR3 is 15 residues. Germline V CDR1 and CDR2: KGHSH, LQKENI. In nucleotides, the CDR3 is TGTGCCAGCTCGCCCGAAGGGGGTAGCAATCAGCCCCAGCATTTT. Translated, it gives CASSPEGGSNQPQHF.

The V gene is TRBV5-6, the J gene TRBJ1-2, with 7 positions matching TRBD1. V shed 4 bases and J 5 bases; nucleotides not matched to a gene: 8. The CDR3 loop spans 14 amino acids. CDR1 and CDR2 from the germline V gene are SGHDT and YYEEEE. CDR3 region: CASSRGGQQYGYTF. CDR3 DNA: TGTGCCAGCAGCCGGGGGGGACAGCAGTATGGCTACACCTTC.

The chain joins TRBV6-4 to TRBJ1-5, with D perhaps matching TRBD1 (5 bases). CDR1 is MRHNA and CDR2 is SNTAGT in the germline V gene. CDR3 size: 15 residues. The V end was cut by 3 bases, the J end by 11 bases, with 20 bases between. The CDR3 nucleotides read TGTGCCAGCAGTGAAAGCGCGGGGGGGGAATGGGCCCAGCATTTT. Translation gives CASSESAGGEWAQHF.

The chain links TRBV10-1 to TRBJ1-2; unclear D gene. The CDR3 totals 11 residues. The germline V gene has CDR1 WNHNN and CDR2 SYGVQD (reference sequence). The V end lost 3 bases, the J end lost 4 bases, and 3 bases lay between the germline ends. This chain's CDR3 is CASSDGYGYTF. CDR3 sequence (DNA): TGCGCCAGCAGTGATGGCTATGGCTACACCTTC.

V gene TRBV30 combines with J gene TRBJ1-4, with D uncertain. V was pared by 3 bases and J by 0 bases, with 14 bases between. This CDR3 is 16 amino acids long. Germline CDR1 reads GTSNPN; CDR2 reads SVGIG (reference sequence). The CDR3 region is CAWSRGFGSTNEKLFF. CDR3 nucleotides: TGTGCCTGGAGCCGAGGGTTCGGCTCAACTAATGAAAAACTGTTTTTT.

This clone came up a few times. This chain joins TRBV9 and TRBJ2-2; possibly TRBD2 for D (7 bases). Trimming pared 4 bases from V and 7 bases from J, leaving 20 bases between. From germline, CDR1 is SGDLS and CDR2 YYNGEE. The CDR3 consists of 16 residues. CDR3 in DNA: TGTGCCAGCAGCCCCGCGGGGGCGCGGCGAGTCGGGGAGCTGTTTTTT. Translated: CASSPAGARRVGELFF.

This chain joins TRBV5-1 and TRBJ1-6; unclear D gene. The germline CDR1 and CDR2 sequences are SGHRS and YFSETQ. V was shortened by 4 bases and J by 5 bases, with 4 bases between the two germline ends. The CDR3 runs 12 residues. The CDR3 DNA reads TGCGCCAGCAGCAAAGATAATTCACCCCTCCACTTT. Translated: CASSKDNSPLHF. The full variable domain, its missing parts supplied by reference TRBV5-1 and TRBJ1-6, is KAGVTQTPRYLIKTRGQQVTLSCSPISGHRSVSWYQQTPGQGLQFLFEYFSETQRNKGNFPGRFSGRQFSNSRSEMNVSTLELGDSALYLCASSKDNSPLHFGNGTRLTVT.